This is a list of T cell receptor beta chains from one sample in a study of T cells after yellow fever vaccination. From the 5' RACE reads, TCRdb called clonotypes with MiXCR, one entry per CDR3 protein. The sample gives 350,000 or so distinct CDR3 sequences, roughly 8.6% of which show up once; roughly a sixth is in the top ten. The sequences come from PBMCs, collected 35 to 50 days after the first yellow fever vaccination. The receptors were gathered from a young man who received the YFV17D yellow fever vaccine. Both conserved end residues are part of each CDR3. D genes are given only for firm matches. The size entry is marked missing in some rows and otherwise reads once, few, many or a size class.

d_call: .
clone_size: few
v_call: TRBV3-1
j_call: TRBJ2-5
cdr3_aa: CASSQDGNVLKTQYF
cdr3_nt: TGTGCCAGCAGCCAAGATGGAAACGTTTTGAAGACCCAGTACTTC

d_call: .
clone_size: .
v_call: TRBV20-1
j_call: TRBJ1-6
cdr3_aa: CSATSWADSPLHF
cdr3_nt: TGCAGTGCTACCAGCTGGGCGGATTCACCCCTCCACTTT

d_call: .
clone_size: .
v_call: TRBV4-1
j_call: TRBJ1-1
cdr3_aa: CASSQVGGGTEAFF
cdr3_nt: TGCGCCAGCAGCCAAGTGGGGGGGGGCACTGAAGCTTTCTTT

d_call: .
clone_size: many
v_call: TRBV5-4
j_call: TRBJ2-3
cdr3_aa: CASSLVAGGAQLADTQYF
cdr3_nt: TGTGCCAGCAGCTTGGTAGCAGGGGGGGCCCAATTAGCAGATACGCAGTATTTT

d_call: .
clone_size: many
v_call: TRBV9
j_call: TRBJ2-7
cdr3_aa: CASSPSSLASRGEQYF
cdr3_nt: TGTGCCAGCAGCCCCTCCTCCCTAGCGTCCCGCGGCGAGCAGTACTTC

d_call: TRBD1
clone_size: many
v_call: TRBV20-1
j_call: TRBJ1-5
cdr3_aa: CSARDRLASQHF
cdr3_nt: TGCAGTGCTCGGGACAGACTGGCGTCCCAGCATTTT

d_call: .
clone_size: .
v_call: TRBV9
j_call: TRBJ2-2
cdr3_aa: CASSVGGAGNTGELFF
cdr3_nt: TGTGCCAGCAGCGTAGGGGGGGCCGGGAACACCGGGGAGCTGTTTTTT

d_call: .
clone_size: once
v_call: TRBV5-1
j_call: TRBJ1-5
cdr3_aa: CASSLVGEGPQHF
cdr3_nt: TGCGCCAGCAGCTTGGTTGGGGAAGGGCCCCAGCATTTT

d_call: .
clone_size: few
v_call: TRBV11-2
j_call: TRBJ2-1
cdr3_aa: CASSLDGRSYNEQFF
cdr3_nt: TGTGCCAGCAGCTTAGATGGCAGGTCCTACAATGAGCAGTTCTTC

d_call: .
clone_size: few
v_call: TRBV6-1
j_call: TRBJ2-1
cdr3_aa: CASGRSFSYNEQFF
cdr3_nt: TGTGCCAGCGGGAGAAGCTTCTCCTACAATGAGCAGTTCTTC

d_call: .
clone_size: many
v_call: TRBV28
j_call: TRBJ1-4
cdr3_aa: CASSSADRRTEKLFF
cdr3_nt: TGTGCCAGCAGTTCCGCAGATCGGCGGACTGAAAAACTGTTTTTT

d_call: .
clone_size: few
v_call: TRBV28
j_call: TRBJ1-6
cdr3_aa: CASRSTGTPLHF
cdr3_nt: TGTGCCAGCAGGTCCACAGGGACCCCCCTCCACTTT

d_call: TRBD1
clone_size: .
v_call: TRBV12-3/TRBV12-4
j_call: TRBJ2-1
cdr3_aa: CASSSGGFSYNEQFF
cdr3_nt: TGTGCCAGCAGTTCAGGGGGCTTTTCCTACAATGAGCAGTTCTTC

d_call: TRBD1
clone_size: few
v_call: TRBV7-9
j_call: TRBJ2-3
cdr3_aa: CASSPGTGLTDTQYF
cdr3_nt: TGTGCCAGCAGCCCCGGGACAGGCTTAACAGATACGCAGTATTTT

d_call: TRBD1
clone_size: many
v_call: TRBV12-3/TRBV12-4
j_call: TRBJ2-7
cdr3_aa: CASSFGGQGSYEQYF
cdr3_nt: TGTGCCAGCAGTTTTGGCGGACAGGGTTCCTACGAGCAGTACTTC

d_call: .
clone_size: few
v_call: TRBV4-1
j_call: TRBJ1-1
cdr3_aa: CASSQESQRGRRNTEAFF
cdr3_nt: TGCGCCAGCAGCCAAGAGAGTCAGAGGGGAAGGAGGAACACTGAAGCTTTCTTT

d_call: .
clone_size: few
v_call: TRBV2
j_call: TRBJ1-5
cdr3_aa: CASSLTRARLDPQHF
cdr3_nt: TGTGCCAGCAGTCTTACCAGGGCCAGGTTGGACCCCCAGCATTTT

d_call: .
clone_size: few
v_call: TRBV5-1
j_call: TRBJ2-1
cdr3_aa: CASSVVGGSYNEQFF
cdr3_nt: TGCGCCAGCAGCGTGGTGGGGGGCTCCTACAATGAGCAGTTCTTC

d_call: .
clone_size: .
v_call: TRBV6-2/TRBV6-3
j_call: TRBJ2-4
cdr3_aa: CASSYRQGVIQYF
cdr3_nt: TGTGCCAGCAGTTACAGGCAGGGTGTAATTCAGTACTTC

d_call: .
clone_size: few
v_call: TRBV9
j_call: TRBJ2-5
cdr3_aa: CASSVAWGRVKETQYF
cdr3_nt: TGTGCCAGCAGCGTAGCTTGGGGGCGGGTGAAAGAGACCCAGTACTTC

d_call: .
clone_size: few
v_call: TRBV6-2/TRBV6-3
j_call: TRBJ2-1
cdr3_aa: CASTPHGRALGARDEQFF
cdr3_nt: TGTGCCAGCACCCCTCATGGTAGGGCCTTGGGGGCTAGGGATGAGCAGTTCTTC

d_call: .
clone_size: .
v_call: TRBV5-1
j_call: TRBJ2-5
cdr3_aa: CASGIPYQETQYF
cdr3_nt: TGCGCCAGCGGTATACCGTACCAAGAGACCCAGTACTTC